This TCR beta chain was profiled in a study of identical twins. The CDR3 runs 13 residues. Trimming cost V 5 bases and J 8 bases; bases outside gene matches: 5. Germline-derived CDR1 and CDR2 are LNHDA and SQIVND (reference sequence). Via MiXCR, TCRdb re-called the 5' RACE reads, giving one row per CDR3 protein. The sample lists more than 200,000 distinct CDR3 sequences, over 8% occurring once. The sequenced material came from memory (CD45RO+) T cells sorted from blood. This sequence joins TRBV19 and TRBJ1-1, with 10 bases fitting TRBD1. The source of this sequence is a woman aged 18-29 years in good health. Here the CDR3 reads CASSRQGAWEAFF. CDR3 DNA: TGTGCCAGTAGTCGACAGGGGGCATGGGAAGCTTTCTTT.